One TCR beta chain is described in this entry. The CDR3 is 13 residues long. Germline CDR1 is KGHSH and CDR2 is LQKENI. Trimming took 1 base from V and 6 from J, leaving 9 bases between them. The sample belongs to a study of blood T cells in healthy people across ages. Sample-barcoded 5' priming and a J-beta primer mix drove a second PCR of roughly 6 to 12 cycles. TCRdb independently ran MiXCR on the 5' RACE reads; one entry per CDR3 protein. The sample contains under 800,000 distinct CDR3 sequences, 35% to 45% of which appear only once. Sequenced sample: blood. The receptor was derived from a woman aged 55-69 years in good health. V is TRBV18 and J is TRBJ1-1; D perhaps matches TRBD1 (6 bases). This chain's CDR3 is CASSPQGVPEAFF. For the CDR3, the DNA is TGTGCCAGCTCACCACAGGGGGTACCTGAAGCTTTCTTT.